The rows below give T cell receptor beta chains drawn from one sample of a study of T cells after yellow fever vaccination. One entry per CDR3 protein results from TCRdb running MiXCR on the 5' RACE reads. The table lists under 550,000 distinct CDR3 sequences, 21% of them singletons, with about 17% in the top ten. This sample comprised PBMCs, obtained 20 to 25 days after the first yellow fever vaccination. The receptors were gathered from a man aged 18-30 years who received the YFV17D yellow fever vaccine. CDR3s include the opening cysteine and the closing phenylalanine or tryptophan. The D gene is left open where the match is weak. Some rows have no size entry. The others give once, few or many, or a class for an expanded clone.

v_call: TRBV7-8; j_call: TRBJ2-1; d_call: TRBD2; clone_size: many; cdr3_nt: TGTGCCAGCAGCGGGGGGGACTACAATGAGCAGTTCTTC; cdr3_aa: CASSGGDYNEQFF
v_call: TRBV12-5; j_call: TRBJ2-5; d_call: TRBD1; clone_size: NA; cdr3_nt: TGTGCTAGTGGTTTGGTACAGGGGGTCCCGGGGACCCAGTACTTC; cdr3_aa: CASGLVQGVPGTQYF
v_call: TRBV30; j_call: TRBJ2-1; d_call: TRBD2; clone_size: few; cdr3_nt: TGTGCCTGGAGTAGCGGGGGAAATGAGCAGTTCTTC; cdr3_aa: CAWSSGGNEQFF
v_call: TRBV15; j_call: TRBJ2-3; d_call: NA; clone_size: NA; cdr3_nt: TGTGCCACCAGCAGGAGGTCTGGGGGGTCCACAGATACGCAGTATTTT; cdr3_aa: CATSRRSGGSTDTQYF
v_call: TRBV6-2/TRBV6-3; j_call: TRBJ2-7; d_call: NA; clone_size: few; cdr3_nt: TGTGCCAGCAGTAAGAGCTCCTACGAGCAGTACTTC; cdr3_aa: CASSKSSYEQYF
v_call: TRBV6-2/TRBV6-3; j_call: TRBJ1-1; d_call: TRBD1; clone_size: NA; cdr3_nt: TGTGCCAGCAAGAAACCGGGACAGAAAAGTGTGAACACTGAAGCTTTCTTT; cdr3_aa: CASKKPGQKSVNTEAFF
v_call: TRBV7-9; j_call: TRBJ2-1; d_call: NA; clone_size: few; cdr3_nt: TGTGCCAGCAGCTTAAAGGCTAGAGGTCTGCAGCAGTTCTTC; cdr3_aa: CASSLKARGLQQFF
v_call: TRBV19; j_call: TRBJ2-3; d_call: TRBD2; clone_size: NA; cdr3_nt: TGTGCCAGTAGTATGGCTAGCGGAGTCTCAGATACGCAGTATTTT; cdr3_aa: CASSMASGVSDTQYF
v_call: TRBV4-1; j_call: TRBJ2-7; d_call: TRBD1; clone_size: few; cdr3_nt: TGCGCCAGCAGCCAAGACTGGACAGGGCTCCACGAGCAGTACTTC; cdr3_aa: CASSQDWTGLHEQYF
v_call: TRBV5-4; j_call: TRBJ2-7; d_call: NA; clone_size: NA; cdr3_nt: TGTGCCAGCAGCAGTGGGGTGAACTCAAGCTCCTACGAGCAGTACTTC; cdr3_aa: CASSSGVNSSSYEQYF
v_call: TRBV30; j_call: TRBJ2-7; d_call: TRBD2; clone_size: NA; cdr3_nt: TGTGCCTGGAGTAGGGAGGGGCTACCTTCCAGCGAGCAGTACTTC; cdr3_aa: CAWSREGLPSSEQYF